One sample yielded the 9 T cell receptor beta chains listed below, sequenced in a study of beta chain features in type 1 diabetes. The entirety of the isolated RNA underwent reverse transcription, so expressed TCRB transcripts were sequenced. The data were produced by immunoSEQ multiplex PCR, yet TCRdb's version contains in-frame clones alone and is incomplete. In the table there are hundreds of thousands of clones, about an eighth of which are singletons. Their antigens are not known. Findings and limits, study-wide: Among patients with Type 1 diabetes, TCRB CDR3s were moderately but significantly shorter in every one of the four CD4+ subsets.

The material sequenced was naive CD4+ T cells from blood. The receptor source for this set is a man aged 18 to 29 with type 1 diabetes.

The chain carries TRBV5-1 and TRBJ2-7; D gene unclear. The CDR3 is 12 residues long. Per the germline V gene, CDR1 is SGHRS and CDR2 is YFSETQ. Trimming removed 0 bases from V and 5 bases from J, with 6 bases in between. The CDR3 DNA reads TGCGCCAGCAGCTTGGTGGGCGACGAGCAGTACTTC. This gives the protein CASSLVGDEQYF.

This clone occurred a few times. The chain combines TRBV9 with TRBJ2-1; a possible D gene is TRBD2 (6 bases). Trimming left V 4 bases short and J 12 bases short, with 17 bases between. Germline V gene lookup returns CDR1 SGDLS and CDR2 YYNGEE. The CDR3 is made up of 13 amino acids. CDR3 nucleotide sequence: TGTGCCAGCAGCCTCGTGGAGGAGGAGGGGCAGTTCTTC. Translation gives CASSLVEEEGQFF.

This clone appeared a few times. In DNA form, the CDR3 reads TGTGCCAGCAGCGTAGTTTCCAGGCAGGGTGAGCAGTTCTTC. It codes for CASSVVSRQGEQFF. V and J are TRBV9 and TRBJ2-1, with a possible D match to TRBD1 (5 bases). Deletions cut 0 bases from V and 9 bases from J, with 13 bases between. The CDR3 covers 14 residues. CDR1 and CDR2 from the germline V gene are SGDLS and YYNGEE.

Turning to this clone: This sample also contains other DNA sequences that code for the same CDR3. The CDR3 region is CASSPDRGGQPQHF. DNA for the CDR3: TGTGCCAGCTCACCCGACAGAGGGGGACAGCCCCAGCATTTT. The chain combines TRBV18 with TRBJ1-5, with D possibly TRBD1 on 6 matching bases. This CDR3 is 14 amino acids long. The germline V gene has CDR1 KGHSH and CDR2 LQKENI. Trimming removed 3 bases at V and 7 bases at J, with 13 bases between.

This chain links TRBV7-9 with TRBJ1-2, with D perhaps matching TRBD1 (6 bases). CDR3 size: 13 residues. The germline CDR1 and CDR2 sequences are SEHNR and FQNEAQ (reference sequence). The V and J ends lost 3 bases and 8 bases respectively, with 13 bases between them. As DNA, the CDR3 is TGTGCCAGCAGCTTGACAGGTGCGGAAGGCTACACCTTC. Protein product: CASSLTGAEGYTF.

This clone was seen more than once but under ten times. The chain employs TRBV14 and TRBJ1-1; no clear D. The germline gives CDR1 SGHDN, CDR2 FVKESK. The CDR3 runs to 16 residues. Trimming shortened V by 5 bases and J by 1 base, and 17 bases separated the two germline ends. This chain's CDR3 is CASSFAPGLTNTEAFF. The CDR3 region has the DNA TGTGCCAGCAGCTTCGCACCTGGACTTACGAACACTGAAGCTTTCTTT.

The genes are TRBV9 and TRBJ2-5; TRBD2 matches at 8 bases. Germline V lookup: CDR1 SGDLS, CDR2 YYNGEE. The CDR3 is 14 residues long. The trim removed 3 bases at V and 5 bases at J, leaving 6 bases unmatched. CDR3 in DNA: TGTGCCAGCAGCGCTGGCGGGGGGTTCGAGACCCAGTACTTC. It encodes CASSAGGGFETQYF.

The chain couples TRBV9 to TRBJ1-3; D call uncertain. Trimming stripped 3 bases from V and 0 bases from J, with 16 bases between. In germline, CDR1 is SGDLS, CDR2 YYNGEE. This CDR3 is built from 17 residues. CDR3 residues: CASSGRPPRNSGNTIYF. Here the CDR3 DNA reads TGTGCCAGCAGCGGCCGACCACCTCGGAACTCTGGAAACACCATATATTTT. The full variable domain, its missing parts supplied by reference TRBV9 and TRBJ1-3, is DSGVTQTPKHLITATGQRVTLRCSPRSGDLSVYWYQQSLDQGLQFLIQYYNGEERAKGNILERFSAQQFPDLHSELNLSSLELGDSALYFCASSGRPPRNSGNTIYFGEGSWLTVV.

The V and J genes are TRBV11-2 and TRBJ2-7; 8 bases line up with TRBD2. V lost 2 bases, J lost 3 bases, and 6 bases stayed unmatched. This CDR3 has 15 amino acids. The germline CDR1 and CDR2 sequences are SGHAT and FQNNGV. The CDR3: CASSLREGLVYEQYF. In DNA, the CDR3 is TGTGCCAGCAGCTTAAGGGAGGGACTAGTCTACGAGCAGTACTTC.